Below, 10 T cell receptor beta chains from the same sample are listed, as sequenced in a study of identical twins listed by TCRdb under 2016. Library prep was done by 5' RACE. Sequencing relied on an Illumina HiSeq 2000. TCRdb trimmed public reads at Q25 via fastp, called clones via MiXCR and kept in-frame beta chains. Rows matching on CDR3 protein sequence are summarized as one entry with the most common DNA and genes. This sample holds roughly 280,000 distinct CDR3 sequences; less than 9.5% were observed only once. Of the sample, 5.5% to 9% falls within the top ten clones. Another study also made use of these data, one on yellow fever vaccine responses in identical twins.

The sequenced sample consisted of CD8+ T cells sorted from blood. These receptors all stem from a woman between 18 and 30 years old in good health.

This rearrangement joins TRBV29-1 to TRBJ2-2; perhaps TRBD2 as D (5 bases). Germline V lookup: CDR1 SQVTM, CDR2 ANQGSEA. V gave up 2 bases and J gave up 0 bases, with 13 bases separating them. The length of the CDR3 is 16 residues. CDR3 region: CSVEMGEETNTGELFF. In DNA, the CDR3 is TGCAGCGTTGAAATGGGAGAGGAGACGAACACCGGGGAGCTGTTTTTT.

This clonotype was seen a handful of times. The chain joins TRBV28 to TRBJ2-7; perhaps TRBD1 as D (5 bases). Trimming left V 5 bases short and J 7 bases short, with 18 bases between. The length of the CDR3 is 14 residues. Germline V gives CDR1 MDHEN, CDR2 SYDVKM. The CDR3 sequence: CASSIPVGPGEQYF. The CDR3 DNA follows: TGTGCCAGCAGTATACCCGTGGGTCCAGGGGAGCAGTACTTC. Supplemented by reference TRBV28 and TRBJ2-7, the full variable domain reads DVKVTQSSRYLVKRTGEKVFLECVQDMDHENMFWYRQDPGLGLRLIYFSYDVKMKEKGDIPEGYSVSREKKERFSLILESASTNQTSMYLCASSIPVGPGEQYFGPGTRLTVT.

This clonotype was recorded at least ten times. The rearrangement uses TRBV5-1 and TRBJ1-4; D gene ambiguous. V gave up 5 bases and J gave up 4 bases, with 9 bases separating them. Germline-derived CDR1 and CDR2 are SGHRS and YFSETQ. The length of the CDR3 is 13 residues. DNA for the CDR3: TGCGCCAGCAGTCGACCTTATAATGAAAAACTGTTTTTT. Amino acid sequence: CASSRPYNEKLFF.

V is TRBV4-1 and J is TRBJ2-1; 9 nucleotides align to TRBD1. The germline V gene encodes CDR1 MGHRA and CDR2 YSYEKL. The CDR3 is 14 amino acids. Trimming cost V 0 bases and J 8 bases; bases outside gene matches: 2. CDR3 nucleotide sequence: TGCGCCAGCAGCCAAGAGGACAGGGGAGATGAGCAGTTCTTC. Amino acids: CASSQEDRGDEQFF.

This clonotype came up a few times. The rearrangement uses TRBV3-1 and TRBJ2-3, with D perhaps matching TRBD1 (5 bases). Looked up from germline, CDR1 is LGHDT and CDR2 is YNNKEL (reference sequence). CDR3 length: 15 residues. V lost 2 bases to trimming and J lost 4 bases, with 13 bases between them. This CDR3 reads CASSQRTSAADTQYF. CDR3 bases: TGTGCCAGCAGCCAAAGGACATCAGCAGCAGATACGCAGTATTTT.

The V call is TRBV12-3 or TRBV12-4, the J call TRBJ1-2; D is unclear. This CDR3 spans 15 amino acids. Trimming stripped 2 bases from V and 8 bases from J, with 18 bases between. In DNA, the CDR3 is TGTGCCAGCAGTTTACAGTATGCTGATCGGTGGGGCTACACCTTC. It translates to CASSLQYADRWGYTF.

This clonotype was seen a few times. V usage is TRBV15 and J usage is TRBJ2-7, with a tentative D call TRBD1 (5 bases). Germline V CDR1 and CDR2: LNHNV, YYDKDF (reference sequence). V was pared by 1 base and J by 2 bases, with 12 bases between. This CDR3 region has 15 residues. CDR3 sequence: CATSRGTQGAYEQYF. In nucleotides, the CDR3 is TGTGCCACCAGCAGAGGGACGCAGGGCGCCTACGAGCAGTACTTC.

This chain uses TRBV20-1 with TRBJ2-7; D may be TRBD1 or TRBD2 (5 bases each). V was pared by 5 bases and J by 0 bases, with 17 bases between. The CDR3 has 15 amino acids. Germline CDR1 is DFQATT and CDR2 is SNEGSKA (reference sequence). The CDR3 DNA is TGCAGTGCTTCGCCGAGGGGTTTTCCCTCCTACGAGCAGTACTTC. Its translation: CSASPRGFPSYEQYF.

The rearrangement joins TRBV5-4 to TRBJ1-1; D gene uncertain. Germline assignment: CDR1 SGHNT and CDR2 YYREEE (reference sequence). CDR3 length: 11 residues. V lost 3 bases, J lost 5 bases, and 5 bases lay in between. DNA for the CDR3: TGTGCCAGCAGCTCTTGGACTGAAGCTTTCTTT. Translating gives CASSSWTEAFF.

The CDR3 DNA sequence: TGTGCCAGCAGTTTAGAGCGGGGGCAAGAGACCCAGTACTTC. Protein product: CASSLERGQETQYF. The chain combines TRBV12-3 or TRBV12-4 with TRBJ2-5; TRBD2 matches at 8 bases. This CDR3 comprises 14 residues. The V segment lost 1 base and the J segment 2 bases; nucleotides outside the gene matches: 0.